A single sample gave rise to the 28 T cell receptor beta chains below, sequenced in a study of T-cell memory formation after mild COVID-19. One entry per CDR3 protein results from TCRdb running MiXCR on the 5' RACE reads. The sample carries more than 350,000 distinct CDR3 sequences, 15% to 20% recorded once. The sequencing input was PBMCs or a T cell subset sorted from them (not recorded which). These receptors originate from a man younger than 35 who had mild COVID-19 (a few samples of this study predate the infection). Cell type and time point are not known.

J is TRBJ2-2 and V is TRBV20-1; D not certain. With 5 bases removed from V and 5 bases from J, the gap between germline ends came to 15 bases. CDR3 size: 14 residues. Germline CDR1 is DFQATT and CDR2 is SNEGSKA (reference sequence). CDR3 coding DNA: TGCAGTGCTCGCCCCCCCTCTTTGACCGGGGAGCTGTTTTTT. Translation gives CSARPPSLTGELFF.

This clonotype was seen at least ten times. This sequence joins TRBV4-1 and TRBJ2-3; no clear D. The CDR3 sequence is 12 residues long. Germline V lookup: CDR1 MGHRA, CDR2 YSYEKL. Deletions cut 4 bases from V and 5 bases from J, with 7 bases between. The CDR3, as DNA: TGCGCCAGCAGCCTCCCTCTAGATACGCAGTATTTT. As protein: CASSLPLDTQYF.

This chain uses TRBV6-5 with TRBJ1-2; D is unresolved. This CDR3 region has 14 residues. Trimming pared 6 bases from V and 6 bases from J, leaving 17 bases between. Germline CDR1 is MNHEY and CDR2 is SVGAGI. CDR3 in DNA: TGTGCCAGCAGCCCCGCCTGGGGAGGGAATGGCTACACCTTC. Translation: CASSPAWGGNGYTF.

This chain links TRBV4-2 with TRBJ2-2, with D perhaps being TRBD1 or TRBD2 (5 bases each). CDR3 length equals 15 residues. Deletions cut 0 bases from V and 7 bases from J, with 12 bases between. The germline V gene has CDR1 LGHNA and CDR2 YNFKEQ. CDR3 protein: CASSQEGPTYGELFF. CDR3 DNA: TGTGCCAGCAGCCAAGAGGGACCAACTTACGGGGAGCTGTTTTTT.

The chain has TRBV29-1 and TRBJ2-2, with D tentatively TRBD1 (6 bases). This CDR3 region has 14 residues. Trimming removed 4 bases from V and 6 bases from J, with 15 bases in between. CDR1 and CDR2 (germline): SQVTM, ANQGSEA. DNA of the CDR3: TGCAGCGTTGTAGATTCAGGGGTACCCGGGGAGCTGTTTTTT. Its translation is CSVVDSGVPGELFF.

This clonotype was seen many times. The chain has TRBV6-5 and TRBJ2-2; possibly TRBD1 for D (5 bases). The CDR3 contains 14 residues. The germline V gene has CDR1 MNHEY and CDR2 SVGAGI. V lost 4 bases, J lost 4 bases, and 10 bases lay in between. The CDR3: CASSLGPLTGELFF. The CDR3 coding sequence is TGTGCCAGCAGTTTGGGGCCTCTCACCGGGGAGCTGTTTTTT.

The chain joins TRBV7-2 to TRBJ1-5; weak D call: TRBD1 (5 bases). Germline assignment: CDR1 SGHTA and CDR2 FQGNSA. The CDR3 extends over 16 amino acids. Trimming left V 5 bases short and J 4 bases short, with 18 bases between. This chain's CDR3 is CASSPRSRELNQPQHF. Written as DNA, the CDR3 is TGTGCCAGCAGCCCAAGAAGCAGGGAGTTGAATCAGCCCCAGCATTTT.

This clonotype was recorded a few times. The gene calls are TRBV5-1 and TRBJ1-5; D unclear. Germline lookup yields CDR1 SGHRS and CDR2 YFSETQ. V dropped 4 bases and J dropped 5 bases, with 10 bases sitting between them. This CDR3 is 13 amino acids long. The CDR3 protein is CASSPGEDQPQHF. The CDR3 DNA reads TGCGCCAGCAGCCCCGGGGAGGATCAGCCCCAGCATTTT.

This clonotype was seen only a few times. The chain links TRBV20-1 to TRBJ1-1; unclear D gene. Germline CDR1 and CDR2: DFQATT and SNEGSKA (reference sequence). V lost 2 bases and J 4 bases, leaving 14 bases between the germline ends. The CDR3 length is 14 residues. The CDR3 DNA reads as TGCAGTGCTAGATCGAACAGAATCAGCACTGAAGCTTTCTTT. Translating gives CSARSNRISTEAFF.

There are a few counts of this clonotype. The chain employs TRBV28 and TRBJ2-7, with 7 bases that match TRBD2. J lost 4 bases, V lost 7 bases, and 7 bases had no gene match. The CDR3 has 13 amino acids. Germline V gene lookup returns CDR1 MDHEN and CDR2 SYDVKM. CDR3 residues: CASTPRGVYEQYV. DNA of the CDR3: TGTGCCAGCACTCCCCGGGGGGTGTACGAGCAGTACGTC.

This clonotype was found a few times. The V call is TRBV5-1, the J call TRBJ1-2; 9 nucleotides match TRBD1. CDR1 is SGHRS, CDR2 YFSETQ, per germline. With V trimmed by 3 bases and J by 6 bases, 6 bases remained unmatched. The CDR3 loop spans 14 amino acids. The DNA for the CDR3 is TGCGCCAGCAGCTCAAGGACAGGGGAGGATGGCTACACCTTC. The encoded protein is CASSSRTGEDGYTF.

The chain uses TRBV3-1 and TRBJ2-5; 9 positions agree with TRBD2. Per the germline V gene, CDR1 is LGHDT and CDR2 is YNNKEL (reference sequence). This CDR3 is 14 amino acids long. V shed 2 bases and J 3 bases; nucleotides not matched to a gene: 1. The CDR3 bases are TGTGCCAGCAGCCAATCTAGCGGGGAAGAGACCCAGTACTTC. Its translation is CASSQSSGEETQYF.

The V gene is TRBV20-1, the J gene TRBJ2-7; D possibly corresponds to TRBD2 (5 bases). The germline gives CDR1 DFQATT, CDR2 SNEGSKA (reference sequence). Trimming stripped 2 bases from V and 0 bases from J, with 11 bases between. This CDR3 comprises 14 residues. The CDR3 spells CSARNPRGSYEQYF. The CDR3 DNA reads as TGCAGTGCTAGAAATCCACGGGGCTCCTACGAGCAGTACTTC.

The V and J genes are TRBV7-2 and TRBJ2-7, with TRBD2 as a possible D gene (6 bases). Germline values: CDR1 SGHTA, CDR2 FQGNSA. The V and J ends lost 1 base and 1 base respectively, with 11 bases between them. The CDR3 covers 15 residues. For the CDR3, the DNA is TGTGCCAGCAGCTTAGATAGGGACTGGTCCTACGAGCAGTACTTC. Translated: CASSLDRDWSYEQYF. The variable domain in full, with the rest retrieved from reference TRBV7-2 and TRBJ2-7, is GAGVSQSPSNKVTEKGKDVELRCDPISGHTALYWYRQSLGQGLEFLIYFQGNSAPDKSGLPSDRFSAERTGGSVSTLTIQRTQQEDSAVYLCASSLDRDWSYEQYFGPGTRLTVT.

The rearrangement links TRBV7-2 to TRBJ2-1; TRBD2 agrees at 16 bases. The V gene end was trimmed by 5 bases and the J gene end by 14 bases; junction bases not matched to a gene: 12. CDR3 length: 16 amino acids. Germline lookup yields CDR1 SGHTA and CDR2 FQGNSA. The CDR3 DNA is TGTGCCAGCAGCCCCGTGGGGACTAGCGGGGGGGCCACGGAGTTCTTC. Translating it yields CASSPVGTSGGATEFF.

The chain employs TRBV5-1 and TRBJ2-1, with 10 bases matching TRBD2. Germline CDR1 reads SGHRS; CDR2 reads YFSETQ. J lost 2 bases, V lost 4 bases, and 6 bases had no gene match. The CDR3 is 16 residues long. The CDR3 DNA reads TGCGCCAGCAGCAGTAGCACTAGCGGGGCCTACAATGAGCAGTTCTTC. Its translation is CASSSSTSGAYNEQFF.

This chain connects TRBV6-4 to TRBJ1-2; maybe TRBD1 (6 bases). Germline V gene data show CDR1 as MRHNA and CDR2 as SNTAGT. The CDR3 sequence is 15 residues long. Trimming took 0 bases from V and 6 from J, leaving 14 bases between them. DNA for the CDR3: TGTGCCAGCAGTGACTCGGGCAGGGGACGGGATGGCTACACCTTC. It translates to CASSDSGRGRDGYTF.

This clonotype has just a few counts. V gene TRBV7-2 combines with J gene TRBJ2-3; D is uncertain. V was pared by 8 bases and J by 0 bases, with 15 bases between. Germline CDR1 reads SGHTA; CDR2 reads FQGNSA. This CDR3 has 15 amino acids. CDR3 bases: TGTGCCAGCGGCCCGGGTTGGTACAGCACAGATACGCAGTATTTT. Translation: CASGPGWYSTDTQYF.

The V and J genes are TRBV6-2 or TRBV6-3 and TRBJ2-1; 8 nucleotides line up with TRBD2. The V gene end was trimmed by 0 bases and the J gene end by 16 bases; junction bases not matched to a gene: 8. Germline loops: CDR1 MNHEY, CDR2 SVGEGT. CDR3 length equals 13 residues. The CDR3 nucleotides are TGTGCCAGCAGTTACTCGGTCCGGACTAGCAGTTTCTTC. Protein: CASSYSVRTSSFF.

The chain uses TRBV7-6 and TRBJ2-2; 10 bases align to TRBD1. Looked up from germline, CDR1 is SGHVS and CDR2 is FNYEAQ. The V gene end was trimmed by 5 bases and the J gene end by 7 bases; junction bases not matched to a gene: 7. CDR3 length: 15 residues. The DNA of the CDR3 is TGTGCCAGCAGCCGGTGGGGGACAGGGGTCGGGGAGCTGTTTTTT. The encoded protein is CASSRWGTGVGELFF.

This clonotype was detected only a few times. V gene TRBV5-1 combines with J gene TRBJ2-5; TRBD2 is a possible D gene (5 bases). The CDR3 has 15 residues. Trimming shortened V by 1 base and J by 5 bases, and 15 bases separated the two germline ends. Germline lookup yields CDR1 SGHRS and CDR2 YFSETQ. As DNA, the CDR3 is TGCGCCAGCAGCTTGAGAGGGCCCCTTGGGGAGACCCAGTACTTC. This codes for CASSLRGPLGETQYF.

This chain joins TRBV2 and TRBJ2-7, with 10 bases that match TRBD1. There are 14 residues in the CDR3. V trimming: 3 bases; J trimming: 5 bases; junction bases outside the gene matches: 4. Germline loops: CDR1 SNHLY, CDR2 FYNNEI. The CDR3 DNA reads as TGTGCCAGCAGTGAGGGACAGGGGTCCCACGAGCAGTACTTC. This gives the protein CASSEGQGSHEQYF.

V usage is TRBV5-1 and J usage is TRBJ2-3; D is unclear. Germline V gene lookup returns CDR1 SGHRS and CDR2 YFSETQ. The CDR3 is made up of 15 amino acids. Deletions cut 3 bases from V and 2 bases from J, with 13 bases between. For the CDR3, the DNA is TGCGCCAGCAGCTGGACGACTCCCTACACAGATACGCAGTATTTT. It codes for CASSWTTPYTDTQYF.

This clonotype was recorded a few times. This sequence joins TRBV4-1 and TRBJ2-7; no clear D gene. CDR1 MGHRA and CDR2 YSYEKL come from the germline V gene. The CDR3 runs 14 residues. Trimming took off 1 base at V and 4 bases at J, with 11 bases between the two ends. The CDR3 DNA reads as TGCGCCAGCAGCCAAGGGATCACAGATTACGAGCAGTACGTC. This codes for CASSQGITDYEQYV.

This clonotype occurred many times. V and J are TRBV12-3 or TRBV12-4 and TRBJ1-4; 10 bases align to TRBD1. V trimming: 4 bases; J trimming: 5 bases; junction bases outside the gene matches: 4. The CDR3 runs to 15 residues. The CDR3 DNA sequence: TGTGCCAGCAGTTCGCGGACAGGGGGGAATGAAAAACTGTTTTTT. Its translation is CASSSRTGGNEKLFF.

Many counts were recorded for this clonotype. For the CDR3, the DNA is TGTGCCAGCAGACGAGGACAGGGGGCCTACAATGAGCAGTTCTTC. This encodes CASRRGQGAYNEQFF. This sequence joins TRBV7-9 and TRBJ2-1; 10 bases agree with TRBD1. Per the germline V gene, CDR1 is SEHNR and CDR2 is FQNEAQ (reference sequence). V was clipped by 6 bases and J by 2 bases; unmatched bases: 4. The CDR3 totals 15 residues. Combining the CDR3 with reference TRBV7-9 and TRBJ2-1 gives the whole variable domain DTGVSQNPRHKITKRGQNVTFRCDPISEHNRLYWYRQTLGQGPEFLTYFQNEAQLEKSRLLSDRFSAERPKGSFSTLEIQRTEQGDSAMYLCASRRGQGAYNEQFFGPGTRLTVL.

This clonotype has a single count. The chain couples TRBV5-1 to TRBJ1-1; no clear D gene. Germline loops: CDR1 SGHRS, CDR2 YFSETQ. The V end lost 5 bases, the J end lost 0 bases, and 8 bases lay between the germline ends. This CDR3 region has 13 residues. CDR3 sequence (DNA): TGCGCCAGCAGAATTGGGGTGAACACTGAAGCTTTCTTT. Translated: CASRIGVNTEAFF.

This clonotype came up a few times. The V call is TRBV5-1, the J call TRBJ2-5, with D unclear. The CDR3 totals 14 residues. V lost 2 bases and J 2 bases, leaving 10 bases between the germline ends. Germline V lookup: CDR1 SGHRS, CDR2 YFSETQ. The CDR3 is CASSFPTKQETQYF. CDR3 sequence (DNA): TGCGCCAGCAGCTTCCCGACCAAGCAAGAGACCCAGTACTTC.